The 2 T cell receptor beta chains below were found in one sample sequenced in a study of cytomegalovirus exposure and HLA in healthy donors. Primers included in the PCR were 60 Vbeta and 13 Jbeta primers. Libraries were prepared by immunoSEQ multiplex PCR; TCRdb keeps only in-frame clonotypes and omits some of them. The table has some 200,000 clones, 9.5% seen once. Input material: PBMCs. The receptor set was obtained from a woman younger than 45 in good health and CMV-seropositive.

This clone appeared a few times. The genes are TRBV27 and TRBJ2-7, with a tentative D call TRBD2 (5 bases). This CDR3 is 15 amino acids long. V was shortened by 2 bases and J by 1 base, with 12 bases between the two germline ends. Germline assignment: CDR1 MNHEY and CDR2 SMNVEV (reference sequence). In nucleotides, the CDR3 is TGTGCCAGCAGTTTAAAGGTCGGCGGGTCCTACGAGCAGTACTTC. It specifies CASSLKVGGSYEQYF.

The chain is built from TRBV7-6 and TRBJ2-7, with D tentatively TRBD1 (6 bases). From germline, CDR1 is SGHVS and CDR2 FNYEAQ. V lost 5 bases and J 2 bases, leaving 19 bases between the germline ends. The CDR3 length is 16 residues. CDR3 region: CASSPQGGDGPYEQYF. Here the CDR3 DNA reads TGTGCCAGCAGCCCGCAAGGGGGTGACGGTCCCTACGAGCAGTACTTC.